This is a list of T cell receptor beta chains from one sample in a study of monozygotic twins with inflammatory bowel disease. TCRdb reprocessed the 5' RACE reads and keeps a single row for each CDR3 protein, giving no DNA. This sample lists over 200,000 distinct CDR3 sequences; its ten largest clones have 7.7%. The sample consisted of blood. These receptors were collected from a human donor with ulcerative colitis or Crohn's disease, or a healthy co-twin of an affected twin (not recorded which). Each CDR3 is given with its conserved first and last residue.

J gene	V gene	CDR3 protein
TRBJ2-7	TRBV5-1	CASSGDSYEQYF
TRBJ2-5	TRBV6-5	CASSYWRGSSFQETQYF
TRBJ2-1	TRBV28	CASTPGERQFF
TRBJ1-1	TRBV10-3	CAIRGQGRDSKAFF
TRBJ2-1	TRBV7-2	CASSSGPPGVETGQFF
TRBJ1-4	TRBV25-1	CASSGPWEATNEKLFF
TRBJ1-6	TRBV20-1	CSARSTRGGGYTLHF
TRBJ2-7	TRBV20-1	CSARPLRTQSYEQYF
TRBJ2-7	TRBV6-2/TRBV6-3	CASSDGTSGYEQYF
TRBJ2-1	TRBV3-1	CASSPGTSGRAEGERFF
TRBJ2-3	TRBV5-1	CASSPGGRGGTDTQYF
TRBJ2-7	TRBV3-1	CASSRRQGLYEQYF
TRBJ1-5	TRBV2	CASSSNRGPNQPQHF
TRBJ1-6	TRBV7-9	CASSSPGDRGSPLHF
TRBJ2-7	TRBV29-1	CSVVGLAGFSYEQYF
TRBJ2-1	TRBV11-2	CASSFGSGGNAEQFF
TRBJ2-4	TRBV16	CASSRQDRVGNIQYF
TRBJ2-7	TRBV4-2	CASSQAFGTLQGEQYF
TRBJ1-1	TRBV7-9	CASSRDGNTEAFF
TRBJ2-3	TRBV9	CASSAVGLAGFTDTQYF
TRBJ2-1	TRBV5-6	CASTFLGRDNEQFF
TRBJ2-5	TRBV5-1	CASSLPAWETQYF
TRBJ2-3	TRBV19	CASSGLAGSGTQYF
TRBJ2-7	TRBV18	CASSTTVPSYEQYF
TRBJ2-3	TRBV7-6	CASSPYALSNTDTQYF
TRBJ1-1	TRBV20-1	CSAPRPGNQNTEAFF
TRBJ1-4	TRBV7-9	CASSLGDTGYEKLFF
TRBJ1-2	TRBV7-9	CASSPMTTEYF
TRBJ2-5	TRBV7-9	CASRSGYQETQYF
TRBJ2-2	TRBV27	CASCRNTGELFF
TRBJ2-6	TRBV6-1	CASRDSSSGANVLTF
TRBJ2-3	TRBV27	CASSLTSGNTDTQYF
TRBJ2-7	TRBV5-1	CASSAPQGRAYEQYF
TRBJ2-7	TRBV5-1	CASGSGSNYEQYF
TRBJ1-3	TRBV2	CASSESRQGAGNTIYF
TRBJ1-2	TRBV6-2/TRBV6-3	CASSYSPSTVAPPIIYGYTF
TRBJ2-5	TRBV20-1	CSARVASGSVTQYF
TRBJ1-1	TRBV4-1	CASSQVYGGREAFF
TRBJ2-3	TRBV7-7	CASSPRLAEGTDTQYF
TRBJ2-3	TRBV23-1	CASSQEEATTDTQYF
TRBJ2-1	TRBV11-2	CASSLIRSYNEQFF
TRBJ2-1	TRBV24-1	CATSDPDRGDEQFF
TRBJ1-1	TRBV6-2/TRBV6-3	CASSPWGENTEAFF
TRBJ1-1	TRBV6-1	CASSEGYDTEAFF
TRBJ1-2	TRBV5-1	CASSPGTASVLIYGYTF
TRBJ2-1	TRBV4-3	CASSPSRGLGEQFF
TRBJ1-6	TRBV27	CASSFSPQGVNSPLHF
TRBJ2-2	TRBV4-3	CASSQDLDSLNTGELFF
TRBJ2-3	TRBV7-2	CASSLEGDRTDTQYF
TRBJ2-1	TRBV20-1	CSARDRRDRGLTMGDFF
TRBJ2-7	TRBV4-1	CASSQPIPSYEQYF
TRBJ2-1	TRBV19	CASRAGTGADEQFF
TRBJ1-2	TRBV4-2	CASSQDEGIYGYTF
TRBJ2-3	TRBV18	CASSLGFERSTDTQYF
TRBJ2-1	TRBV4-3	CASSQESGVSYNEQFF
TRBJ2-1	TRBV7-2	CASSLSGGIYNEQFF
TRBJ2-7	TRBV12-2	CASRLALWTATSGRNEQYF